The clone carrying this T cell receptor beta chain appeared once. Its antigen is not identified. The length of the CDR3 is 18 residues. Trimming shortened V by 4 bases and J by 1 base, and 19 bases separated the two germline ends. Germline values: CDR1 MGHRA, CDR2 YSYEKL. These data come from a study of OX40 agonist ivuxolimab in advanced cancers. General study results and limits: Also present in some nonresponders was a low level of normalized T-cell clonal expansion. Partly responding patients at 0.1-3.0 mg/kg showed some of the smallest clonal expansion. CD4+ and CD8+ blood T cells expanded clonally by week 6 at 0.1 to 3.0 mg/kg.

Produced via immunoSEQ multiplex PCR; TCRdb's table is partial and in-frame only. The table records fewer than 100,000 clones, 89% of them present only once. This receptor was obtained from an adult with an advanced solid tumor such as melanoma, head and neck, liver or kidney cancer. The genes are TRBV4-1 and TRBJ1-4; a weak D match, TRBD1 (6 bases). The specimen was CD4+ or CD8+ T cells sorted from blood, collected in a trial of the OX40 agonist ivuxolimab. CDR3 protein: CASSPSSAGVRTNEKLFF. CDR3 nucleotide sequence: TGCGCCAGCAGCCCCAGCTCGGCAGGGGTTCGAACTAATGAAAAACTGTTTTTT.